This TCR beta chain was captured by sequencing in a study of CD8+ T cells in alopecia areata. Study-wide context: Those patients who were treated received oral tofacitinib, which was given at 5 to 10 mg twice daily for moderate-to-severe alopecia areata. Dosing with tofacitinib proceeded for 6 to 18 months, followed by 6 months off drug. Regarding the study as a whole: Lesional scalp exceeded normal scalp in clonality, especially in alopecia totalis/universalis.

About this clone: Antigen specificity is unknown.

This CDR3 spans 17 amino acids. CDR1 is SGHRS, CDR2 YFSETQ, per germline. V was pared by 0 bases and J by 0 bases, with 4 bases of the junction left unmatched. Treatment reported: oral pan-JAK inhibitor, 5-10 mg twice daily. Alopecia areata patients provided lesional scalp punch biopsies and peripheral blood. Sequencing templates came from extracted RNA that was reverse transcribed into cDNA. Repertoires were generated with immunoSEQ multiplex PCR, while TCRdb's copy carries only in-frame clones and drops some. The data contain 200,000 to 250,000 clones, 35% to 40% of them singletons. This TCR derives from a human donor with alopecia areata. The V and J genes are TRBV5-1 and TRBJ2-1; 9 nucleotides align to TRBD2. The specimen was CD4+ T cells sorted from blood, collected between weeks 30 and 35, from a patient treated with tofacitinib. The CDR3: CASSLDGSGSSYNEQFF. CDR3 DNA sequence: TGCGCCAGCAGCTTGGATGGTAGCGGGAGCTCCTACAATGAGCAGTTCTTC.